Listed below are T cell receptor beta chains from one sample, sequenced in a study of CD8 T cells in Susac syndrome. TCRdb used MiXCR to reprocess the immunoSEQ multiplex PCR reads, holding one entry per CDR3 protein. The sample has some 250,000 distinct CDR3 sequences; 95% to 97% are singletons. The sequenced material came from CD4+ T cells from PBMCs. The receptors were gathered from a human donor with Susac syndrome. Both conserved end residues are part of each CDR3. D genes are given only for firm matches. The size of a clone is reported for some rows only, either as once, few or many, or as a class for expanded clones.

-	TRBV6-5	TRBJ2-6	-	CASSTRGVLTF	TGTGCCAGCAGTACAAGGGGCGTCCTGACTTTC
-	TRBV3-1	TRBJ2-4	-	CASSHSRDGSLAKNIQYF	TGTGCCAGCAGCCACTCCCGGGACGGCTCACTAGCCAAAAACATTCAGTACTTC
-	TRBV19	TRBJ1-5	-	CASSGPTVNQPQHF	TGTGCCAGTAGTGGGCCGACGGTCAATCAGCCCCAGCATTTT
-	TRBV6-5	TRBJ2-5	-	CASSYSWSGAKETQYF	TGTGCCAGCAGTTACTCGTGGTCGGGGGCAAAAGAGACCCAGTACTTC
-	TRBV11-3	TRBJ1-1	-	CASSPQLTEAFF	TGTGCCAGCAGCCCACAGCTGACTGAAGCTTTCTTT
once	TRBV20-1	TRBJ2-1	TRBD2	CSARGLGAGGISYNEQFF	TGCAGTGCTAGAGGACTTGGAGCGGGAGGGATCTCCTACAATGAGCAGTTCTTC
-	TRBV5-4	TRBJ1-2	TRBD1	CASSSGTGTNYGYTF	TGTGCCAGCAGTTCAGGGACAGGCACTAACTATGGCTACACCTTC
-	TRBV29-1	TRBJ1-2	TRBD1	CSGEKQGAGGYTF	TGCAGCGGGGAAAAACAGGGGGCTGGCGGCTACACCTTC
-	TRBV27	TRBJ1-1	-	CASRRGGGETEAFF	TGTGCCAGCCGTAGAGGTGGGGGGGAGACTGAAGCTTTCTTT
-	TRBV4-2	TRBJ1-2	-	CASSQEAKGGGYTF	TGTGCCAGCAGCCAAGAAGCGAAAGGCGGCGGCTACACCTTC
once	TRBV3-1	TRBJ1-2	-	CASSRGRSDYGYTF	TGTGCCAGCAGCCGGGGTAGGAGTGACTATGGCTACACCTTC
-	TRBV7-2	TRBJ1-2	-	CASRKWGATDYGYTF	TGTGCCAGCAGAAAATGGGGGGCGACAGACTATGGCTACACCTTC
-	TRBV7-9	TRBJ2-3	-	CASSFSVSTDTQYF	TGTGCCAGCAGCTTCTCTGTTAGCACAGATACGCAGTATTTT
-	TRBV20-1	TRBJ1-4	-	CSARDSLLEKLFF	TGCAGTGCTAGAGATTCTCTCTTGGAAAAACTGTTTTTT
-	TRBV7-9	TRBJ2-7	TRBD1	CASSLGQGVYEQYF	TGTGCCAGCAGCTTAGGACAGGGGGTCTACGAGCAGTACTTC
-	TRBV5-6	TRBJ1-4	-	CASSFFSGQTNEKLFF	TGTGCCAGCAGCTTTTTCTCGGGACAAACTAATGAAAAACTGTTTTTT
-	TRBV9	TRBJ2-2	-	CASSVGGVGGELFF	TGTGCCAGCAGCGTAGGTGGAGTCGGCGGGGAGCTGTTTTTT
-	TRBV30	TRBJ2-1	TRBD1	CAWVTGGVRNEQFF	TGTGCCTGGGTAACAGGGGGAGTGAGAAATGAGCAGTTCTTC
once	TRBV30	TRBJ2-7	TRBD1	CAWNDRGYEQYF	TGTGCCTGGAATGACAGGGGTTACGAGCAGTACTTC
-	TRBV14	TRBJ1-1	TRBD1	CASSQGTGGHTEAFF	TGTGCCAGCAGCCAAGGGACAGGGGGGCACACTGAAGCTTTCTTT
-	TRBV30	TRBJ2-1	-	CAWSVPGSGYNEQFF	TGTGCCTGGAGTGTACCCGGATCTGGGTACAATGAGCAGTTCTTC
-	TRBV28	TRBJ2-1	-	CASSLGGTDRYNEQFF	TGTGCCAGCAGTTTGGGAGGGACAGACCGGTACAATGAGCAGTTCTTC
-	TRBV30	TRBJ2-1	-	CAWSFWTVKESYNEQFF	TGTGCCTGGAGTTTTTGGACGGTCAAGGAGTCCTACAATGAGCAGTTCTTC
-	TRBV20-1	TRBJ1-1	-	CSARIQGVGMNTEAFF	TGCAGTGCTAGAATACAGGGTGTCGGGATGAACACTGAAGCTTTCTTT
-	TRBV28	TRBJ1-2	TRBD1	CASSNLIRGNYGYTF	TGTGCCAGCAGCAATCTGATCAGGGGGAACTATGGCTACACCTTC
-	TRBV15	TRBJ2-2	-	CATSRVDRYTGELFF	TGTGCCACCAGCAGAGTTGACAGATACACCGGGGAGCTGTTTTTT
-	TRBV20-1	TRBJ2-3	-	CSARPGELTDTQYF	TGCAGTGCTAGACCCGGAGAACTCACAGATACGCAGTATTTT
-	TRBV25-1	TRBJ1-3	-	CASSLTSTGNTIYF	TGTGCCAGCAGTTTGACAAGTACTGGAAACACCATATATTTT
-	TRBV6-5	TRBJ2-5	TRBD1	CASSRGQEYGETQYF	TGTGCCAGCAGTCGGGGACAGGAATATGGAGAGACCCAGTACTTC
-	TRBV20-1	TRBJ1-2	-	CSARDIRGYTF	TGCAGTGCGCGGGACATCCGAGGCTACACCTTC
-	TRBV5-1	TRBJ1-1	-	CASSPNPGPPEAFF	TGCGCCAGCAGCCCAAACCCGGGACCCCCTGAAGCTTTCTTT
-	TRBV28	TRBJ2-7	-	CASSQQGSEQYF	TGTGCCAGCAGCCAGCAGGGGTCCGAGCAGTACTTC
-	TRBV29-1	TRBJ2-3	-	CSVHYADTQYF	TGCAGCGTTCATTATGCAGATACGCAGTATTTT
-	TRBV9	TRBJ2-4	-	CASSVGLSGEIAKNIQYF	TGTGCCAGCAGCGTAGGTCTTTCGGGAGAGATAGCCAAAAACATTCAGTACTTC
-	TRBV11-2	TRBJ2-1	TRBD2	CASSLEPSGYNEQFF	TGTGCCAGCAGCTTAGAACCTAGCGGATACAATGAGCAGTTCTTC
-	TRBV4-1	TRBJ2-2	-	CASRRTSNTGELFF	TGCGCCAGCAGACGGACCTCGAACACCGGGGAGCTGTTTTTT
-	TRBV30	TRBJ2-5	-	CAWSPDLLQETQYF	TGTGCCTGGAGTCCGGACCTCCTCCAAGAGACCCAGTACTTC
-	TRBV12-3/TRBV12-4	TRBJ1-1	-	CASRLVDSSEAFF	TGTGCCAGCAGATTAGTTGACAGCAGTGAAGCTTTCTTT